These T cell receptor beta chains were read from a single sample in a study of blood T cell repertoires in COVID-19. Repertoires were generated with immunoSEQ multiplex PCR, while TCRdb's copy carries only in-frame clones and drops some. The sample has approximately 70,000 clones; more than 75% are singletons. The sample was peripheral blood. All receptors derive from a man between 65 and 85 years old with active or convalescent COVID-19. Each CDR3 is given with its conserved first and last residue. A D gene is named only where the DNA matches it firmly. For some rows the clone size is stated as once, few or many, or as a class when expanded; others skip it.

clone_size,d_call,v_call,j_call,cdr3_aa,cdr3_nt
-,-,TRBV4-1,TRBJ2-4,CASSQDRSPVAKNIQYF,TGCGCCAGCAGCCAAGATCGCTCTCCGGTCGCCAAAAACATTCAGTACTTC
-,TRBD2,TRBV18,TRBJ2-7,CASSPPWTSRLYEQYF,TGTGCCAGCTCACCGCCTTGGACTAGCCGACTCTACGAGCAGTACTTC
-,-,TRBV4-1,TRBJ2-5,CASSQVRGAETQYF,TGCGCCAGCAGCCAAGTACGCGGGGCAGAGACCCAGTACTTC
-,TRBD2,TRBV7-9,TRBJ2-7,CASSPPSGNEQYF,TGTGCCAGCAGCCCCCCCAGCGGGAATGAGCAGTACTTC
-,-,TRBV5-1,TRBJ2-3,CASSYAGQSTDTQYF,TGCGCCAGCAGCTATGCGGGACAGAGCACAGATACGCAGTATTTT
-,TRBD1,TRBV5-1,TRBJ2-3,CASSSGTGYTDTQYF,TGCGCCAGCAGTTCCGGGACAGGATACACAGATACGCAGTATTTT
-,-,TRBV18,TRBJ2-1,CASPKGNEQFF,TGTGCCAGCCCTAAGGGGAATGAGCAGTTCTTC
once,-,TRBV25-1,TRBJ2-1,CASSESAGAGNEQFF,TGTGCCAGCAGTGAATCTGCAGGGGCGGGCAATGAGCAGTTCTTC
-,-,TRBV7-9,TRBJ1-3,CASPSTDRPGNTIYF,TGTGCCAGCCCCTCTACAGATCGGCCTGGAAACACCATATATTTT
-,TRBD1,TRBV5-1,TRBJ2-5,CASSPGQGRETQYF,TGCGCCAGCAGCCCCGGACAGGGAAGAGAGACCCAGTACTTC
-,-,TRBV19,TRBJ1-1,CASSIKSVNTEAFF,TGTGCCAGTAGTATCAAATCAGTGAACACTGAAGCTTTCTTT
-,-,TRBV18,TRBJ1-1,CASSPRDREAFF,TGTGCCAGCTCACCTAGAGACAGAGAAGCTTTCTTT
-,TRBD2,TRBV5-1,TRBJ2-7,CASSLLREGSYEQYF,TGCGCCAGCAGCTTGCTGCGGGAGGGATCCTACGAGCAGTACTTC
-,-,TRBV4-3,TRBJ2-7,CASSQDHSAASYEQYF,TGCGCCAGCAGCCAAGATCATTCGGCGGCAAGCTACGAGCAGTACTTC
-,TRBD1,TRBV27,TRBJ2-7,CASSFLNRDRGYEQYF,TGTGCCAGCAGTTTCCTTAACCGGGACAGGGGCTACGAGCAGTACTTC
-,-,TRBV7-9,TRBJ1-1,CASTGWNSGRAFF,TGTGCCAGCACCGGATGGAATTCAGGGCGGGCTTTCTTT
-,-,TRBV5-6,TRBJ1-1,CASSPVGTLEREAFF,TGTGCCAGCAGCCCGGTTGGGACTCTAGAACGGGAAGCTTTCTTT
-,-,TRBV6-5,TRBJ1-2,CASSQQGLNTF,TGTGCCAGCAGTCAACAGGGTTTGAACACCTTC
-,-,TRBV5-4,TRBJ2-7,CASSLTFEGEQYF,TGTGCCAGCAGCTTGACATTCGAGGGCGAGCAGTACTTC
-,-,TRBV11-2,TRBJ2-3,CASSLDSGYTQYF,TGTGCCAGCAGCTTAGATTCGGGTTATACGCAGTATTTT
-,-,TRBV11-2,TRBJ1-3,CASRDVGGLGNTIYF,TGTGCCAGCAGGGACGTAGGCGGGCTTGGAAACACCATATATTTT
-,TRBD1,TRBV7-6,TRBJ1-3,CASSQGQLAGNTIYF,TGTGCCAGCAGCCAGGGACAGTTGGCTGGAAACACCATATATTTT
-,-,TRBV5-1,TRBJ2-2,CASSPRQTSNTGELFF,TGCGCCAGCAGCCCGCGGCAGACCTCGAACACCGGGGAGCTGTTTTTT
-,TRBD1,TRBV28,TRBJ2-2,CASSSNFRQGALGAGELFF,TGTGCCAGCAGTTCGAACTTCCGACAGGGGGCTTTAGGGGCCGGGGAGCTGTTTTTT
-,-,TRBV27,TRBJ1-6,CASSPRGSSYNSPLHF,TGTGCCAGCTCTCCCCGGGGAAGCTCCTATAATTCACCCCTCCACTTT
-,-,TRBV24-1,TRBJ1-5,CATSDARGVRGYSNQPQHF,TGTGCCACCAGTGATGCCCGAGGTGTCAGGGGATATAGCAATCAGCCCCAGCATTTT
-,-,TRBV5-5,TRBJ1-1,CASSLVSGNTEAFF,TGTGCCAGCAGCTTGGTTTCAGGGAACACTGAAGCTTTCTTT
-,-,TRBV11-2,TRBJ1-4,CASSLFGQNEKLFF,TGTGCCAGCAGCCTCTTTGGCCAGAATGAAAAACTGTTTTTT
once,TRBD1,TRBV30,TRBJ2-5,CAYTGGWETQYF,TGTGCCTATACAGGGGGCTGGGAGACCCAGTACTTC
-,-,TRBV6-5,TRBJ1-1,CASSRLTPGDTEAFF,TGTGCCAGCAGTAGATTAACCCCGGGGGACACTGAAGCTTTCTTT
-,-,TRBV28,TRBJ1-2,CASSHRVSRATNYGYTF,TGTGCCAGCAGTCACAGGGTCTCGCGGGCTACTAACTATGGCTACACCTTC
-,TRBD1,TRBV4-2,TRBJ2-3,CASSTEGASADTQYF,TGTGCCAGCAGCACAGAGGGGGCGTCTGCAGATACGCAGTATTTT
-,-,TRBV5-1,TRBJ1-4,CASSPLGGGRSNEKLFF,TGCGCCAGCAGCCCTCTTGGGGGGGGACGCTCTAATGAAAAACTGTTTTTT
-,TRBD2,TRBV9,TRBJ2-1,CASSVDQREGILFF,TGTGCCAGCAGCGTAGATCAGCGGGAGGGCATCCTGTTCTTC
once,TRBD1,TRBV6-5,TRBJ2-2,CASRYGTENTGELFF,TGTGCCAGCAGATACGGGACAGAGAACACCGGGGAGCTGTTTTTT
-,TRBD1,TRBV18,TRBJ1-2,CASSRGQGGGYGYTF,TGTGCCAGCTCACGTGGACAGGGTGGCGGCTATGGCTACACCTTC
-,-,TRBV28,TRBJ1-1,CASSSDMGRKAFF,TGTGCCAGCAGTTCCGACATGGGGCGGAAAGCTTTCTTT
-,-,TRBV6-5,TRBJ1-1,CASSYRAGGVNTEAFF,TGTGCCAGCAGTTACCGGGCAGGAGGAGTGAACACTGAAGCTTTCTTT
-,-,TRBV19,TRBJ2-1,CASSISQGGSNEQFF,TGTGCCAGTAGTATTTCGCAGGGGGGCTCCAATGAGCAGTTCTTC
few,-,TRBV20-1,TRBJ1-2,CSPTWGVDETF,TGCAGCCCCACGTGGGGGGTTGATGAGACCTTC
-,TRBD2,TRBV6-6,TRBJ2-7,CASSYSGRGGSYEQYF,TGTGCCAGCAGTTACTCCGGTCGGGGGGGTTCCTACGAGCAGTACTTC
-,-,TRBV10-3,TRBJ1-1,CAIRGQNTEAFF,TGTGCCATCAGGGGACAGAACACTGAAGCTTTCTTT
-,-,TRBV7-2,TRBJ1-1,CASSLVSGSLNTEAFF,TGTGCCAGCAGCTTAGTTTCGGGGTCGCTAAACACTGAAGCTTTCTTT
-,TRBD1,TRBV6-5,TRBJ1-2,CASLGQGEIYTF,TGTGCCAGCCTCGGGCAGGGGGAGATCTACACCTTC
once,-,TRBV11-3,TRBJ2-4,CASSRGPKNIQYF,TGTGCCAGCAGCCGAGGGCCCAAAAACATTCAGTACTTC
-,TRBD2,TRBV5-4,TRBJ2-2,CASSPTSGRGSGELFF,TGTGCCAGCAGCCCGACTAGCGGGAGGGGGTCCGGGGAGCTGTTTTTT
-,-,TRBV4-2,TRBJ1-4,CASSQLGGAGEKLFF,TGTGCCAGCAGCCAACTCGGTGGGGCTGGTGAAAAACTGTTTTTT
few,-,TRBV7-3,TRBJ2-3,CASSVTGAMSDTQYF,TGTGCCAGCAGCGTGACAGGAGCGATGTCAGATACGCAGTATTTT
-,TRBD1,TRBV2,TRBJ2-3,CASTDRALSTDTQYF,TGTGCCAGCACGGACAGGGCCCTTAGCACAGATACGCAGTATTTT
-,-,TRBV5-4,TRBJ2-2,CASSWSGANTGELFF,TGTGCCAGCAGCTGGAGCGGTGCGAACACCGGGGAGCTGTTTTTT
-,-,TRBV19,TRBJ1-2,CASSIARGGYTF,TGTGCCAGTAGTATAGCTCGAGGGGGCTACACCTTC
-,-,TRBV28,TRBJ1-5,CASSPLPTGQTHF,TGTGCCAGCAGTCCGCTTCCGACAGGCCAGACGCATTTT
-,TRBD2,TRBV9,TRBJ2-5,CASSVGVAGGQETQYF,TGTGCCAGCAGCGTAGGTGTAGCGGGAGGACAAGAGACCCAGTACTTC
-,TRBD1,TRBV10-2,TRBJ2-5,CAKGQGVGETQYF,TGCGCTAAAGGACAGGGGGTGGGAGAGACCCAGTACTTC